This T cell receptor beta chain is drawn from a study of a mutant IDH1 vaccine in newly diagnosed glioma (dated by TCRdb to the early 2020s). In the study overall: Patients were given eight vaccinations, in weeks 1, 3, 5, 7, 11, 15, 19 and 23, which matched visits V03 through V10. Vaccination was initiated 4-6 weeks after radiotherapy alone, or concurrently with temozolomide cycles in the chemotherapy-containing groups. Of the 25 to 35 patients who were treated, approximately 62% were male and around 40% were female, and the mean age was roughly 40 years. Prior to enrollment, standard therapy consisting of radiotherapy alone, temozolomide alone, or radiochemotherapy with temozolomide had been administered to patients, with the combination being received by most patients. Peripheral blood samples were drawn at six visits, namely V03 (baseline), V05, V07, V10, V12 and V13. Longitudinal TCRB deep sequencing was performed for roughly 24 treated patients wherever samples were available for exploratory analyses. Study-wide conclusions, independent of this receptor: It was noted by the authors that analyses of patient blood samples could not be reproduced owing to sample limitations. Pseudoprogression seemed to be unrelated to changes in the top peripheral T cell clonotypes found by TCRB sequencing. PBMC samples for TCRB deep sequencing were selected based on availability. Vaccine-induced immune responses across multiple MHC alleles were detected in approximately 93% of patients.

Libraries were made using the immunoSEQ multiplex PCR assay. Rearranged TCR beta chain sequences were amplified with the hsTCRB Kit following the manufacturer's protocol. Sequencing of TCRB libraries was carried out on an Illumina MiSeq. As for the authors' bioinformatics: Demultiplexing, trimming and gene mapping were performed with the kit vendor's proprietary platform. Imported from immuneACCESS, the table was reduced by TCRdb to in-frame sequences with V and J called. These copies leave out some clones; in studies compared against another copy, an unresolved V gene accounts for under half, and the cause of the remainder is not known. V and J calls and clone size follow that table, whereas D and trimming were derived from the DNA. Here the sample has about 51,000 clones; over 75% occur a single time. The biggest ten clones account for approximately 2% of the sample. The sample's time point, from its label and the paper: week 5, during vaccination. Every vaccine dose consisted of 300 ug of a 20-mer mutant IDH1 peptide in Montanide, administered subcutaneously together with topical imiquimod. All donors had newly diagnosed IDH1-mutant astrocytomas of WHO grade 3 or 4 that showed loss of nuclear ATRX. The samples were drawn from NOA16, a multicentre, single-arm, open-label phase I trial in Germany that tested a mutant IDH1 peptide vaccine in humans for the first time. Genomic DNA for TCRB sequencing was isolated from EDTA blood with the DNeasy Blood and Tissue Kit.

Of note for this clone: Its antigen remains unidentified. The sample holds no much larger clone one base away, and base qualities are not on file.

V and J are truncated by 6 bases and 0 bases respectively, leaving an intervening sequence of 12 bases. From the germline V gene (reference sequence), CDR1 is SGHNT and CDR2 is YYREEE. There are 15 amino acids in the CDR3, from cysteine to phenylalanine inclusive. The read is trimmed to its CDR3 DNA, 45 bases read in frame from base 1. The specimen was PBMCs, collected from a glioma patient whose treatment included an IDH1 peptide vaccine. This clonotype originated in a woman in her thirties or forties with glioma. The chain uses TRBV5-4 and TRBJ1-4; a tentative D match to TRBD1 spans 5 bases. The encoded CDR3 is CASKWAGATNEKLFF. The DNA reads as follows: TGTGCCAGCAAGTGGGCGGGGGCAACTAATGAAAAACTGTTTTTT.